This T cell receptor beta chain was sequenced in a study of Graves' ophthalmopathy and Graves' hyperthyroidism. TCR beta CDR3 regions were amplified from RNA transcripts. Scientists carried out first-round RT-PCR using HTBI primers and then a second-round multiplex PCR. Using its own MiXCR run on the multiplex PCR reads, TCRdb lists one record per CDR3 protein. The sample gives roughly 610,000 distinct CDR3 sequences, about 20% of which show up once; approximately 7% is in the top ten. This CDR3 spans 16 amino acids. The germline CDR1 and CDR2 sequences are LGHDT and YNNKEL (reference sequence). The J segment lost 1 base and the V segment lost 5 bases, leaving 10 bases of the junction unmatched.

This clonotype originated in a woman between 18 and 30 years old with stable Graves' hyperthyroidism. Some clones in this sample may be carry-over from other donors' samples. The rearrangement joins TRBV3-1 to TRBJ2-7, with 8 bases aligning to TRBD1. Specimen: peripheral blood. The CDR3 spells CASSSSQGGLSYEQYF. The CDR3 DNA reads TGTGCCAGCAGCTCATCACAGGGGGGACTTTCCTACGAGCAGTACTTC.